Listed below are T cell receptor beta chains from one sample, sequenced in a study of blood T cell repertoires in COVID-19. Measured with immunoSEQ multiplex PCR; TCRdb has only the in-frame clones, and not every one. The sample carries around 52,000 clones, about 90% recorded once. Material for sequencing was peripheral blood. The receptors come from a woman of 80 years or more with COVID-19, enrolled during active disease. The CDR3 runs from the conserved cysteine through the conserved F or W. The order of the fields is J gene, V gene, D gene, clone size, CDR3 DNA, CDR3 protein. D genes are given only for firm matches. Only some rows state a clone size, as once, few, many or a class for expanded clones.

j_gene: TRBJ1-2
v_gene: TRBV9
d_gene: .
abundance: .
CDR3nt: TGTGCCAGCACCCTAGGAGTAGGCAGATCATATGGCTACACCTTC
CDR3aa: CASTLGVGRSYGYTF

j_gene: TRBJ1-1
v_gene: TRBV5-1
d_gene: .
abundance: .
CDR3nt: TGCGCCAGCAGCGATTCCGGGATTACGAACACTGAAGCTTTCTTT
CDR3aa: CASSDSGITNTEAFF

j_gene: TRBJ1-1
v_gene: TRBV29-1
d_gene: .
abundance: .
CDR3nt: TGCAGCGTGTCATCAGGGTTGCACACTGAAGCTTTCTTT
CDR3aa: CSVSSGLHTEAFF

j_gene: TRBJ1-2
v_gene: TRBV9
d_gene: TRBD1
abundance: .
CDR3nt: TGTGCCAGCAGCCCAGGGACAGGGAGGTATGGCTACACCTTC
CDR3aa: CASSPGTGRYGYTF

j_gene: TRBJ1-6
v_gene: TRBV7-9
d_gene: TRBD1
abundance: .
CDR3nt: TGTGCCAGCAGCTTAAGACAGGGGGTGAATTCACCCCTCCACTTT
CDR3aa: CASSLRQGVNSPLHF

j_gene: TRBJ1-1
v_gene: TRBV5-5
d_gene: TRBD1
abundance: .
CDR3nt: TGTGCCAGCAGCTTGGGGGACAGGGGGACTGAAGCTTTCTTT
CDR3aa: CASSLGDRGTEAFF

j_gene: TRBJ2-2
v_gene: TRBV5-1
d_gene: TRBD2
abundance: .
CDR3nt: TGCGCCAGCAGCTCGGGACTAGCGGGGGGGACCACCGGGGAGCTGTTTTTT
CDR3aa: CASSSGLAGGTTGELFF

j_gene: TRBJ1-3
v_gene: TRBV18
d_gene: .
abundance: .
CDR3nt: TGTGCCAGCTCACCCGAATGGGGAGCTGGAAACACCATATATTTT
CDR3aa: CASSPEWGAGNTIYF

j_gene: TRBJ2-5
v_gene: TRBV11-3
d_gene: .
abundance: once
CDR3nt: TGTGCCAGCAGCCCCAGTTTGAAAGAGACCCAGTACTTC
CDR3aa: CASSPSLKETQYF

j_gene: TRBJ1-4
v_gene: TRBV5-6
d_gene: TRBD1
abundance: .
CDR3nt: TGTGCCAGCAGCCGAACAGGGGATAATGAAAAACTGTTTTTT
CDR3aa: CASSRTGDNEKLFF

j_gene: TRBJ1-5
v_gene: TRBV19
d_gene: .
abundance: .
CDR3nt: TGTGCCAGTAGTATGGTAGGAGGGACTCAGCCCCAGCATTTT
CDR3aa: CASSMVGGTQPQHF

j_gene: TRBJ2-3
v_gene: TRBV2
d_gene: TRBD2
abundance: .
CDR3nt: TGTGCCAGCAGTCCCCGGCGGGGACTAGCGGGGGGCCCTAGCACAGATACGCAGTATTTT
CDR3aa: CASSPRRGLAGGPSTDTQYF

j_gene: TRBJ1-2
v_gene: TRBV5-4
d_gene: TRBD1
abundance: .
CDR3nt: TGTGCCAGCAGCTTGAGGGACAGGGTGAATGGCTACACCTTC
CDR3aa: CASSLRDRVNGYTF

j_gene: TRBJ2-2
v_gene: TRBV6-6
d_gene: TRBD1
abundance: .
CDR3nt: TGTGCCAGCCGGGACAGGGCGGTCGGGGAGCTGTTTTTT
CDR3aa: CASRDRAVGELFF

j_gene: TRBJ2-3
v_gene: TRBV2
d_gene: .
abundance: once
CDR3nt: TGTGCCAGTTCCCAGACTAGAATCGCAGCAGATACGCAGTATTTT
CDR3aa: CASSQTRIAADTQYF

j_gene: TRBJ1-5
v_gene: TRBV2
d_gene: .
abundance: .
CDR3nt: TGTGCCAGCAGTGAGACGACAGTTAATCAGCCCCAGCATTTT
CDR3aa: CASSETTVNQPQHF

j_gene: TRBJ1-4
v_gene: TRBV25-1
d_gene: TRBD1
abundance: .
CDR3nt: TGTGCCAGCAGTGGGGGACAGGGAGAGTTTTTT
CDR3aa: CASSGGQGEFF

j_gene: TRBJ1-1
v_gene: TRBV7-2
d_gene: TRBD1
abundance: .
CDR3nt: TGTGCCAGCAGCTCGGACAGGGGGAGGACTGAAGCTTTCTTT
CDR3aa: CASSSDRGRTEAFF

j_gene: TRBJ1-5
v_gene: TRBV2
d_gene: TRBD1
abundance: .
CDR3nt: TGTGCCAGATCGACAGGGTCCGATAGCAATCAGCCCCAGCATTTT
CDR3aa: CARSTGSDSNQPQHF

j_gene: TRBJ1-2
v_gene: TRBV19
d_gene: .
abundance: .
CDR3nt: TGTGCCAGTATCAAGAGAGCCGAAAGCTCCTATGGCTACACCTTC
CDR3aa: CASIKRAESSYGYTF

j_gene: TRBJ2-2
v_gene: TRBV5-5
d_gene: TRBD1
abundance: once
CDR3nt: TGTGCCAGCAGCCTCCGGGACAGGGGGACCGGGGAGCTGTTTTTT
CDR3aa: CASSLRDRGTGELFF

j_gene: TRBJ2-3
v_gene: TRBV7-9
d_gene: .
abundance: once
CDR3nt: TGTGCCAGCAGCTTAGGCAGAAGCACAGATACGCAGTATTTT
CDR3aa: CASSLGRSTDTQYF

j_gene: TRBJ2-2
v_gene: TRBV6-5
d_gene: .
abundance: .
CDR3nt: TGTGCCAGCAGCGACTACCATTCCGGGGAGCTGTTTTTT
CDR3aa: CASSDYHSGELFF

j_gene: TRBJ1-2
v_gene: TRBV7-8
d_gene: TRBD1
abundance: .
CDR3nt: TGTGCCAGCAGCTTAGGCTCCGGGACAGGGGGCGCCGCTGGCTACACCTTC
CDR3aa: CASSLGSGTGGAAGYTF

j_gene: TRBJ1-1
v_gene: TRBV2
d_gene: .
abundance: .
CDR3nt: TGTGCCAGCAGCCTTGGACTTGCTGAAGCTTTCTTT
CDR3aa: CASSLGLAEAFF

j_gene: TRBJ2-2
v_gene: TRBV5-1
d_gene: TRBD2
abundance: .
CDR3nt: TGCGCCAGCAGCTCGGGACTAGCGGGGGGAAGTGACACCGGGGAGCTGTTTTTT
CDR3aa: CASSSGLAGGSDTGELFF

j_gene: TRBJ2-7
v_gene: TRBV7-8
d_gene: .
abundance: .
CDR3nt: TGTGCCAGCAGCGCACAGGGACCCTACGAGCAGTACTTC
CDR3aa: CASSAQGPYEQYF

j_gene: TRBJ2-7
v_gene: TRBV6-6
d_gene: .
abundance: .
CDR3nt: TGTGCCAGCAGACCGACACAGACCTACGAGCAGTACTTC
CDR3aa: CASRPTQTYEQYF

j_gene: TRBJ1-2
v_gene: TRBV9
d_gene: TRBD1
abundance: few
CDR3nt: TGTGCCAGCAGCGTAGCGGGGACAGGGTTTAACTATGGCTACACCTTC
CDR3aa: CASSVAGTGFNYGYTF

j_gene: TRBJ1-2
v_gene: TRBV30
d_gene: .
abundance: once
CDR3nt: TGTGCCTGGAGTACCAGGGTTGGCTACACCTTC
CDR3aa: CAWSTRVGYTF

j_gene: TRBJ2-7
v_gene: TRBV5-1
d_gene: .
abundance: .
CDR3nt: TGCGCCAGCAGCTTGGAGCCAGGGGGGCCCTACGAGCAGTACTTC
CDR3aa: CASSLEPGGPYEQYF

j_gene: TRBJ2-3
v_gene: TRBV6-4
d_gene: .
abundance: .
CDR3nt: TGTGCCAGCAGCACTGGCCCGGGAGATACGCAGTATTTT
CDR3aa: CASSTGPGDTQYF

j_gene: TRBJ2-7
v_gene: TRBV5-1
d_gene: .
abundance: .
CDR3nt: TGCGCCAGCAGCTTGCAGGGAACCTACGAGCAGTACTTC
CDR3aa: CASSLQGTYEQYF

j_gene: TRBJ2-2
v_gene: TRBV2
d_gene: TRBD1
abundance: .
CDR3nt: TGTGCCAGCAGGGCCGGGACAGGGGGAACCGGGGAGCTGTTTTTT
CDR3aa: CASRAGTGGTGELFF

j_gene: TRBJ2-2
v_gene: TRBV2
d_gene: TRBD1
abundance: .
CDR3nt: TGTGCCAGCAGTGTAAGACAGGGGAGGAACACCGGGGAGCTGTTTTTT
CDR3aa: CASSVRQGRNTGELFF

j_gene: TRBJ2-7
v_gene: TRBV2
d_gene: .
abundance: .
CDR3nt: TGTGCCAGCAGTGTGGACAAAGGCTACGAGCAGTACTTC
CDR3aa: CASSVDKGYEQYF

j_gene: TRBJ2-2
v_gene: TRBV7-9
d_gene: TRBD2
abundance: .
CDR3nt: TGTGCCAGCAGCTCTACTAGCGGGGACACCGGGGAGCTGTTTTTT
CDR3aa: CASSSTSGDTGELFF

j_gene: TRBJ2-7
v_gene: TRBV14
d_gene: TRBD2
abundance: .
CDR3nt: TGTGCCAGCAGCCACGGGAGGGAGCAGTACTTC
CDR3aa: CASSHGREQYF

j_gene: TRBJ1-1
v_gene: TRBV15
d_gene: TRBD1
abundance: once
CDR3nt: TGTGCCACCAGCATAGACAGGGACACTGAAGCTTTCTTT
CDR3aa: CATSIDRDTEAFF

j_gene: TRBJ2-3
v_gene: TRBV5-1
d_gene: .
abundance: .
CDR3nt: TGCGCCAGCAGCTTGGAAAGGGAGGTAGATACGCAGTATTTT
CDR3aa: CASSLEREVDTQYF

j_gene: TRBJ1-5
v_gene: TRBV19
d_gene: .
abundance: few
CDR3nt: TGTGCCAGTAGTAAAATGACGCAGGCAGGCAATCAGCCCCAGCATTTT
CDR3aa: CASSKMTQAGNQPQHF

j_gene: TRBJ2-5
v_gene: TRBV2
d_gene: TRBD2
abundance: .
CDR3nt: TGTGCCAGCAGCGGACTAGCGGGGGAGACCCAGTACTTC
CDR3aa: CASSGLAGETQYF